Following are 8 T cell receptor beta chains from one sample sequenced in a study of T cell changes during pregnancy in multiple sclerosis. Using immunoSEQ multiplex PCR, the repertoire was profiled, and TCRdb retains in-frame clones only, with some absent. The sample includes 75,000 to 90,000 clones, around nine tenths of them seen just once. The sample in question was CD4+ T cells from peripheral blood mononuclear cells, obtained before pregnancy. These receptors originate from a female donor with multiple sclerosis, enrolled in a pregnancy study.

This clone has just one count. The chain recombines TRBV7-9 with TRBJ1-4, with 7 bases that match TRBD1. After removal of 5 bases from V and 2 bases from J, the junction contained 8 bases not matched to a gene. The V gene's germline CDR1 is SEHNR and CDR2 FQNEAQ (reference sequence). The CDR3 totals 16 residues. The CDR3 sequence: CASSPDRVGTNEKLFF. DNA for the CDR3: TGTGCCAGCAGCCCCGACAGGGTTGGCACTAATGAAAAACTGTTTTTT.

The rearrangement uses TRBV30 and TRBJ2-2; 15 nucleotides agree with TRBD2. The J segment lost 5 bases and the V segment lost 6 bases, leaving 7 bases of the junction unmatched. The CDR3 contains 16 residues. Germline CDR1 and CDR2: GTSNPN and SVGIG (reference sequence). This CDR3 reads CACLGLAGGQTGELFF. CDR3 DNA: TGTGCCTGCCTAGGACTAGCGGGAGGGCAGACCGGGGAGCTGTTTTTT.

This chain uses TRBV15 with TRBJ2-1; a weak D match, TRBD1 (6 bases). CDR3 length equals 15 residues. With 1 base removed from V and 2 bases from J, the gap between germline ends came to 9 bases. Germline V gene data show CDR1 as LNHNV and CDR2 as YYDKDF (reference sequence). CDR3 residues: CATSRGQDPYNEQFF. CDR3 DNA: TGTGCCACCAGCAGAGGACAGGACCCCTACAATGAGCAGTTCTTC.

The genes are TRBV5-1 and TRBJ1-2; D remains unclear. The V and J ends lost 0 bases and 2 bases respectively, with 5 bases between them. The CDR3 is 13 amino acids. Germline lookup yields CDR1 SGHRS and CDR2 YFSETQ. CDR3 nucleotides: TGCGCCAGCAGCTTGGACAGAAACTATGGCTACACCTTC. Protein: CASSLDRNYGYTF. Using reference TRBV5-1 and TRBJ1-2 for the parts outside the CDR3, the full variable domain is KAGVTQTPRYLIKTRGQQVTLSCSPISGHRSVSWYQQTPGQGLQFLFEYFSETQRNKGNFPGRFSGRQFSNSRSEMNVSTLELGDSALYLCASSLDRNYGYTFGSGTRLTVV.

The rearrangement uses TRBV10-3 and TRBJ2-1; 8 bases match TRBD2. This CDR3 has 14 residues. CDR1 is ENHRY, CDR2 SYGVKD, per germline. Germline trimming cut 6 bases from V and 7 bases from J; bases unmatched to any gene: 8. The CDR3 is CAIRTGGPGNEQFF. The CDR3 nucleotides are TGTGCCATCAGAACGGGGGGGCCTGGTAATGAGCAGTTCTTC.

This rearrangement joins TRBV19 to TRBJ1-1; 8 bases are shared with TRBD1. Germline assignment: CDR1 LNHDA and CDR2 SQIVND (reference sequence). The CDR3 extends over 14 amino acids. The V segment lost 5 bases and the J segment 3 bases; nucleotides outside the gene matches: 5. The CDR3 is CASSAIQGDTEAFF. CDR3 coding DNA: TGTGCCAGTAGTGCGATACAGGGGGACACTGAAGCTTTCTTT.

CDR3 amino acids: CSVEPTGANYGYTF. The DNA for the CDR3 is TGCAGCGTTGAACCCACAGGGGCTAACTATGGCTACACCTTC. This sequence joins TRBV29-1 and TRBJ1-2, with 7 bases identical to TRBD1. CDR3 length: 14 residues. The germline V gene has CDR1 SQVTM and CDR2 ANQGSEA. The V segment lost 2 bases and the J segment 0 bases; nucleotides outside the gene matches: 3.

CDR3 coding DNA: TGTGCCAGCAGCTTTCCCTCGACAGGGGCGGTGTGGGAGCAGTACTTC. Translated: CASSFPSTGAVWEQYF. This chain uses TRBV7-8 with TRBJ2-7; TRBD1 aligns across 8 bases. This CDR3 has 16 residues. V was pared by 3 bases and J by 7 bases, with 14 bases of the junction left unmatched. CDR1 and CDR2 from the germline V gene are SGHVS and FQNEAQ. Supplemented by reference TRBV7-8 and TRBJ2-7, the full variable domain reads GAGVSQSPRYKVAKRGQDVALRCDPISGHVSLFWYQQALGQGPEFLTYFQNEAQLDKSGLPSDRFFAERPEGSVSTLKIQRTQQEDSAVYLCASSFPSTGAVWEQYFGPGTRLTVT.